The following is a T cell receptor beta chain sequence with its context. This CDR3 has 15 amino acids. The germline gives CDR1 SGHAT, CDR2 FQNNGV. J was trimmed by 6 bases and V by 4 bases; bases with no gene match: 9. The sample belongs to a study of blood T cell repertoires in COVID-19. This table comes from immunoSEQ multiplex PCR, and its TCRdb copy is limited to in-frame clones, with some not included. Counted here are around 700,000 clones, just under 90% occurring once; the ten biggest clones make up approximately 0.25%. The sample taken for sequencing was peripheral blood. This clonotype originated in a woman aged 18 to 35 with acute or convalescent COVID-19. The gene calls are TRBV11-2 and TRBJ2-7; 10 nucleotides match TRBD1. DNA of the CDR3: TGTGCCAGCAGCTCTAGGGGGGGGACAGGGGTCGAGCAGTACTTC. Its protein is CASSSRGGTGVEQYF.